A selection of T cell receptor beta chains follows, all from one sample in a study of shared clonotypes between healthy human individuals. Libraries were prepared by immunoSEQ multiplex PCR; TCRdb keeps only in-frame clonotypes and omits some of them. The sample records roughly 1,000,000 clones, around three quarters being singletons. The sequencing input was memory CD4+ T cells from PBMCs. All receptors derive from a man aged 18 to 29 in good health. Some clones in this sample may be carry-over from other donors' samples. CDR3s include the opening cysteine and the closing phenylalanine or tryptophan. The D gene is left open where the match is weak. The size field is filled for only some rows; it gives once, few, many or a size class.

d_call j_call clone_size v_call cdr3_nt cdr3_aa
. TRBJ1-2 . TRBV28 TGTGCCAGCAGTCCTGCGGGTGCCCCAGGGAGGACCTATGGCTACACCTTC CASSPAGAPGRTYGYTF
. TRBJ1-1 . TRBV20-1 TGCAGTGCTAGAGGAGACGGGGTAGCTTTCTTT CSARGDGVAFF
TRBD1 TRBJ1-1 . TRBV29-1 TGCAGCGTTGCTTGGGACAGGGTTGGTGAAGCTTTCTTT CSVAWDRVGEAFF
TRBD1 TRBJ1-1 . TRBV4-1 TGCGCCAGCAGCCAAGCGGGACAGGGGTGGACTGAAGCTTTCTTT CASSQAGQGWTEAFF
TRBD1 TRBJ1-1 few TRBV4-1 TGCGCCAGCAGCCAAGCCGGGACAGGGGCTGAAGCTTTCTTT CASSQAGTGAEAFF
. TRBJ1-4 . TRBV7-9 TGTGCCAGCAGCCCATTCACCGTGGCTGAAAAACTGTTTTTT CASSPFTVAEKLFF
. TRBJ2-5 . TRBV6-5 TGTGCCAGCAGTTACTCACCGACAGTCCAAGAGACCCAGTACTTC CASSYSPTVQETQYF
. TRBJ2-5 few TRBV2 TGTGCCAGCGGGGGGGGGCGCTTTGTGGAGACCCAGTACTTC CASGGGRFVETQYF
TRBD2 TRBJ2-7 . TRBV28 TGTGCCAGCAGTTTTTCTAGCGGGAGCCTTTTCTCCTACGAGCAGTACTTC CASSFSSGSLFSYEQYF
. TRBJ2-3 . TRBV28 TGTGCCAGCAGTTTGAGTTGGGATACGCAGTATTTT CASSLSWDTQYF
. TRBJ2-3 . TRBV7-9 TGTGCCAGCAGCTTAGTGGGGGATACGCAGTATTTT CASSLVGDTQYF
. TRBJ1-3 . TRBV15 TGTGCCACCAGCATTGGGGGTTACTCTGGAAACACCATATATTTT CATSIGGYSGNTIYF
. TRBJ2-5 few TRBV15 TGTGCCACCAGCAAACAGGGTCGTGGGGAGACCCAGTACTTC CATSKQGRGETQYF
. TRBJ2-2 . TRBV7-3 TGTGCCAGCAGCTTAGGTGGAGCCAACACCGGGGAGCTGTTTTTT CASSLGGANTGELFF
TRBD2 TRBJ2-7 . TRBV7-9 TGTGCCAGCAGCTTAGCCGGGACTAAGACGGACGAGCAGTACTTC CASSLAGTKTDEQYF
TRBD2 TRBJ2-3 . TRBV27 TGTGCCAGCAGTCTGAGCGGGAGGGTTACAGATACGCAGTATTTT CASSLSGRVTDTQYF
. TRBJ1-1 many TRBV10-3 TGTGCCATCAGTGCAAAGACGCTGATGAACACTGAAGCTTTCTTT CAISAKTLMNTEAFF
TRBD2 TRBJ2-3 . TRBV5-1 TGCGCCAGCAGCTTGGGTAGTACTAGCGGGAGTTCAGATACGCAGTATTTT CASSLGSTSGSSDTQYF
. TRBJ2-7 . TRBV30 TGTGCCTCGGGGAAAGGGGCCTACGAGCAGTACTTC CASGKGAYEQYF
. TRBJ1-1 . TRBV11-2 TGTGCCAGCAGCTTAGTACAGGGATACACTGAGGCTTTCTTT CASSLVQGYTEAFF
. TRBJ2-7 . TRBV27 TGTGCCAGCAGTTTGGGACCTTTCTCCTACGAGCAGTACTTC CASSLGPFSYEQYF
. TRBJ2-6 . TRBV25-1 TGTGCCAGCAGGGGGACGGGTGGGGAGTCTGGGGCCAACGTCCTGACTTTC CASRGTGGESGANVLTF
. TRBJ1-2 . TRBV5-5 TGTGCCAGCAGCTTGTGGAGGGAAGGGACCTTC CASSLWREGTF
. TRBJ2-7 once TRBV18 TGTGCCAGCTCACCACTTGCCAGCTACGAGCAGTACTTC CASSPLASYEQYF